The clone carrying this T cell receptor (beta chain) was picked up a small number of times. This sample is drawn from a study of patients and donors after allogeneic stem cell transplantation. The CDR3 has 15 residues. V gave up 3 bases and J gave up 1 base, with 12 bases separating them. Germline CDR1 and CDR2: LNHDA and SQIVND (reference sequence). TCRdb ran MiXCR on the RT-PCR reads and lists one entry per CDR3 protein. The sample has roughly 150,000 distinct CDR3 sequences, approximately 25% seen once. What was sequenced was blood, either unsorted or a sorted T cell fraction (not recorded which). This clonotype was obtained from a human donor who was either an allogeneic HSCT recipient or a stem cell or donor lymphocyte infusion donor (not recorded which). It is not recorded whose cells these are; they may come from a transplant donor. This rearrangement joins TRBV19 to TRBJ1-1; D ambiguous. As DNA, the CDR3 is TGTGCCAGTAGTATTTCTTTTTGGGCGAACACTGAAGCTTTCTTT. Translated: CASSISFWANTEAFF.